These 26 T cell receptor beta chains share one sample of origin, sequenced in a study of cytomegalovirus exposure and HLA in healthy donors. Vbeta (60) and Jbeta (13) primers were used in the PCR. Sequenced by immunoSEQ multiplex PCR; TCRdb stores in-frame clones only, minus some. The table shows about 150,000 clones, with roughly 80% occurring only once. Sequencing used PBMCs. The receptors shown here come from a woman between 40 and 55 years old in good health and CMV-seronegative.

The chain joins TRBV12-2 to TRBJ2-7; the D segment call TRBD2 is taken from the table without a DNA check. TRBV12-2 corresponds to a pseudogene. This CDR3 has 10 residues. This CDR3 reads CASRASQRYF. CDR3 nucleotides: TGTGCAAGTCGCGCATCCCAGCGGTACTTC.

The gene calls are TRBV2 and TRBJ2-1; TRBD2 matches at 10 bases. The V segment lost 5 bases and the J segment 3 bases; nucleotides outside the gene matches: 7. CDR3 length: 16 amino acids. Germline assignment: CDR1 SNHLY and CDR2 FYNNEI. The CDR3 DNA reads as TGTGCCAGCAGTTACGCTAGCGGGGGCCTCTACAATGAGCAGTTCTTC. Amino acids: CASSYASGGLYNEQFF.

The chain has TRBV7-9 and TRBJ2-7, with no clear D. This CDR3 is built from 10 residues. V was cut by 4 bases and J by 7 bases, with 5 bases left in between. CDR1 and CDR2 (germline): SEHNR, FQNEAQ (reference sequence). CDR3 coding DNA: TGTGCCAGCAGCTACTGGGAGCAGTACTTC. Its protein product is CASSYWEQYF.

The chain uses TRBV28 and TRBJ1-2; D may be TRBD1 (6 bases). The V gene lost 3 bases and the J gene lost 1 base, with 12 bases spanning the gap. From germline, CDR1 is MDHEN and CDR2 SYDVKM. CDR3 length equals 15 residues. The CDR3 spells CASSFEWGLNYGYTF. The CDR3 nucleotides are TGTGCCAGCAGTTTTGAATGGGGGCTTAACTATGGCTACACCTTC.

The chain is built from TRBV14 and TRBJ2-5; a possible D gene is TRBD1 (5 bases). Germline V gene lookup returns CDR1 SGHDN and CDR2 FVKESK. Deletions cut 4 bases from V and 5 bases from J, with 17 bases between. CDR3 length: 15 amino acids. Written as DNA, the CDR3 is TGTGCCAGCAGCCTCTCCCCCCAGGGCTGGGAGACCCAGTACTTC. Translating it yields CASSLSPQGWETQYF.

This rearrangement joins TRBV5-1 to TRBJ2-1; a weak D match, TRBD2 (5 bases). V lost 1 base to trimming and J lost 6 bases, with 14 bases between them. The CDR3 loop spans 15 amino acids. In germline, CDR1 is SGHRS, CDR2 YFSETQ. CDR3 region: CASSLIPGSVNEQFF. CDR3 sequence (DNA): TGCGCCAGCAGCTTGATCCCGGGGAGCGTCAATGAGCAGTTCTTC.

The table lists this clone with a count of one. This chain links TRBV11-3 with TRBJ1-4; the match to TRBD1 covers 9 bases. The ends lost 5 bases at V and 1 base at J; junction bases unmatched: 2. This CDR3 has 15 residues. Germline assignment: CDR1 SGHNT and CDR2 YENEEA. CDR3 nucleotide sequence: TGTGCCAGCAGCCAGACAGGGGGAACTAATGAAAAACTGTTTTTT. Translation: CASSQTGGTNEKLFF.

The chain carries TRBV6-1 and TRBJ1-1; possible D gene TRBD1, 6 bases. The CDR3 has 14 residues. The V gene lost 2 bases and the J gene lost 7 bases, with 14 bases spanning the gap. From germline, CDR1 is MNHNS and CDR2 SASEGT. CDR3 sequence (DNA): TGTGCCAGCAGTGAACAAACAGGGTGGGTTGAAGCTTTCTTT. It translates to CASSEQTGWVEAFF.

In this sample, this clone turned up once. This chain links TRBV29-1 with TRBJ2-3; no definite D call. Germline V gives CDR1 SQVTM, CDR2 ANQGSEA. The CDR3 totals 12 residues. Trimming removed 4 bases from V and 6 bases from J, with 11 bases in between. This chain's CDR3 is CSVVRDTDTQYF. CDR3 DNA sequence: TGCAGCGTTGTGCGAGATACCGATACGCAGTATTTT.

The rearrangement joins TRBV5-1 to TRBJ2-3, with D possibly TRBD2 on 6 matching bases. This CDR3 region has 15 residues. V was clipped by 4 bases and J by 4 bases, with 16 bases between them. Germline assignment: CDR1 SGHRS and CDR2 YFSETQ. The CDR3 loop is CASSVDSGSSDTQYF. The CDR3 DNA is TGCGCCAGCAGCGTGGATAGCGGTTCTTCAGATACGCAGTATTTT.

This clone was found a few times. The chain combines TRBV5-1 with TRBJ2-7; D may be TRBD1 (5 bases). Germline lookup yields CDR1 SGHRS and CDR2 YFSETQ. The germline V and J ends were trimmed by 7 bases and 7 bases, with 15 bases remaining between them. The CDR3 extends over 12 amino acids. CDR3 sequence: CASGQGLREQYF. The CDR3 DNA sequence: TGCGCCAGCGGGCAGGGTCTTCGGGAGCAGTACTTC.

Regarding this clone: The DNA is left out, because the CDR3 cannot be placed on it with certainty; the CDR3 is given as TCRdb lists it. This rearrangement joins TRBV4-2 to TRBJ2-5; TRBD2 was called by the table and not checked on the DNA. The CDR3 totals 19 residues, both ends included. Per the germline V gene, CDR1 is LGHNA and CDR2 is YNFKEQ. This chain's CDR3 is CASSVRAGLAGGGEETQYF.

The chain uses TRBV7-9 and TRBJ2-3, with 8 bases lining up with TRBD1. CDR1 is SEHNR and CDR2 is FQNEAQ in the germline V gene (reference sequence). The CDR3 contains 15 residues. Trimming at V came to 4 bases and at J to 1 base, leaving 4 bases not matched to a gene. The CDR3 nucleotides read TGTGCCAGCAGCTATTCGGGACAGGGCACAGATACGCAGTATTTT. It specifies CASSYSGQGTDTQYF. Looking up the rest from reference TRBV7-9 and TRBJ2-3 gives the full variable domain: DTGVSQNPRHKITKRGQNVTFRCDPISEHNRLYWYRQTLGQGPEFLTYFQNEAQLEKSRLLSDRFSAERPKGSFSTLEIQRTEQGDSAMYLCASSYSGQGTDTQYFGPGTRLTVL.

This clone was recorded a few times. The V and J genes are TRBV2 and TRBJ1-3; no reliable D call. V dropped 3 bases and J dropped 2 bases, with 11 bases sitting between them. The V gene's germline CDR1 is SNHLY and CDR2 FYNNEI. CDR3 length: 15 amino acids. CDR3 bases: TGTGCCAGCAGTGACGGGGTCGTTGCTGGAAACACCATATATTTT. Amino acid sequence: CASSDGVVAGNTIYF.

The chain has TRBV5-4 and TRBJ1-1; 10 nucleotides line up with TRBD1. The CDR3 has 14 amino acids. V lost 4 bases, J lost 4 bases, and 4 bases stayed unmatched. Germline V gives CDR1 SGHNT, CDR2 YYREEE (reference sequence). The CDR3 region has the DNA TGTGCCAGCAGCGCGGGACAGGGGAGCACTGAAGCTTTCTTT. Residues: CASSAGQGSTEAFF. The variable domain in full, completed from reference TRBV5-4 and TRBJ1-1, reads ETGVTQSPTHLIKTRGQQVTLRCSSQSGHNTVSWYQQALGQGPQFIFQYYREEENGRGNFPPRFSGLQFPNYSSELNVNALELDDSALYLCASSAGQGSTEAFFGQGTRLTVV.

The J gene is TRBJ1-2, the V gene TRBV6-5, with D possibly being TRBD1 (5 bases). Germline V gene sequence: CDR1 MNHEY, CDR2 SVGAGI. V lost 2 bases to trimming and J lost 6 bases, with 7 bases between them. CDR3 length: 12 residues. The DNA for the CDR3 is TGTGCCAGCAGTTACGCGGGGCATGGCTACACCTTC. Residues: CASSYAGHGYTF.

In this sample, this clone turned up once. The chain recombines TRBV2 with TRBJ1-2; possible D gene TRBD1, 5 bases. V lost 2 bases, J lost 2 bases, and 12 bases lay in between. CDR1 SNHLY and CDR2 FYNNEI come from the germline V gene. This CDR3 spans 15 amino acids. For the CDR3, the DNA is TGTGCCAGCAGTGAATTGGGCAGGGAAAACTATGGCTACACCTTC. Its translation is CASSELGRENYGYTF.

This clone was seen only a few times. The chain recombines TRBV11-3 with TRBJ2-7; 8 bases align to TRBD1. CDR1 is SGHNT, CDR2 YENEEA, per germline. J was trimmed by 3 bases and V by 1 base; bases with no gene match: 2. This CDR3 spans 14 amino acids. The DNA for the CDR3 is TGTGCCAGCAGCTTAGCGGACAGGGACTACGAGCAGTACTTC. Its translation is CASSLADRDYEQYF.

CDR3 region: CASSEGSGLGSYNEQFF. In nucleotides, the CDR3 is TGTGCCAGCAGTGAGGGCTCGGGGTTGGGCTCCTACAATGAGCAGTTCTTC. The chain links TRBV25-1 to TRBJ2-1, with a possible D match to TRBD2 (5 bases). Germline CDR1 MGHDK, CDR2 SYGVNS. The V end was cut by 3 bases, the J end by 0 bases, with 15 bases between. CDR3 length: 17 amino acids.

The V gene is TRBV11-3, the J gene TRBJ2-7; D call uncertain. Per the germline V gene, CDR1 is SGHNT and CDR2 is YENEEA. There are 14 residues in the CDR3. Trimming removed 0 bases at V and 1 base at J, with 7 bases between. The CDR3 protein is CASSLELRSYEQYF. The CDR3 DNA reads TGTGCCAGCAGCTTAGAACTAAGGTCCTACGAGCAGTACTTC.

The V and J genes are TRBV28 and TRBJ1-5, with 7 bases identical to TRBD1. CDR1 and CDR2 from the germline V gene are MDHEN and SYDVKM. J lost 2 bases, V lost 0 bases, and 4 bases had no gene match. CDR3 length: 16 amino acids. The CDR3 loop is CASSLWLGTGNQPQHF. The CDR3 region has the DNA TGTGCCAGCAGTTTATGGTTGGGGACAGGCAATCAGCCCCAGCATTTT. Filled out from reference TRBV28 and TRBJ1-5, the complete variable domain reads DVKVTQSSRYLVKRTGEKVFLECVQDMDHENMFWYRQDPGLGLRLIYFSYDVKMKEKGDIPEGYSVSREKKERFSLILESASTNQTSMYLCASSLWLGTGNQPQHFGDGTRLSIL.

The chain uses TRBV5-5 and TRBJ1-1; D unclear. Per germline, CDR1 SGHKS and CDR2 YYEKEE (reference sequence). Trimming took 1 base from V and 4 from J, leaving 11 bases between them. The CDR3 has 14 amino acids. The CDR3 sequence is CASSLMGHSTEAFF. In nucleotides, the CDR3 is TGTGCCAGCAGCTTGATGGGCCATTCCACTGAAGCTTTCTTT.

The chain links TRBV2 to TRBJ1-5; D is unresolved. This CDR3 is built from 12 residues. Trimming pared 7 bases from V and 3 bases from J, leaving 7 bases between. The V gene's germline CDR1 is SNHLY and CDR2 FYNNEI. CDR3 residues: CASKFSNQPQHF. The CDR3 DNA sequence: TGTGCCAGCAAATTCTCCAATCAGCCCCAGCATTTT.

The chain couples TRBV6-1 to TRBJ1-2, with D possibly TRBD1 on 6 matching bases. The ends were cut back, 7 bases at V and 3 bases at J, with 15 bases in the middle. From germline, CDR1 is MNHNS and CDR2 SASEGT. This CDR3 is 14 amino acids long. Here the CDR3 DNA reads TGTGCCAGCACCGCTGGGGGCTCTGACTATGGCTACACCTTC. Protein: CASTAGGSDYGYTF.

This clone was observed once. One end of the junction does not line up with germline, which may come from a read error. Other DNA sequences from this sample encode an identical CDR3 as well. The V and J genes are TRBV7-2 and TRBJ2-2, with 12 bases matching TRBD2. The CDR3 has 15 amino acids. CDR1 SGHTA and CDR2 FQGNSA come from the germline V gene. CDR3 nucleotide sequence: TGTGCCAGCAGCCTAGCGGGAGGGCCCACCGGGGAGCTGTTTTTT. Translating gives CASSLAGGPTGELFF.

The chain recombines TRBV23-1 with TRBJ2-7, with D maybe TRBD2 (5 bases). TRBV23-1 has ORF status, its function being uncertain. Trimming removed 0 bases from V and 3 bases from J, with 15 bases in between. The CDR3 length is 16 residues. The CDR3 reads CASSQSVSALFYEQYF. The CDR3 coding sequence is TGCGCCAGCAGTCAATCGGTTAGCGCCCTCTTCTACGAGCAGTACTTC.